The next 13 T cell receptor beta chains were all read from a single sample in a study of Tregs in tolerant kidney transplant recipients. Related graft donors supplied nonmyeloablative bone marrow transplants, and mixed chimerism was transient. Method: immunoSEQ multiplex PCR; TCRdb's copy keeps in-frame clones and lacks some. The specimen's table records 25,000 or so clones. The sequencing used CD4+ T cells from blood (PBMCs), collected 6 months after the transplant. The receptor set was obtained from a human patient who received a combined kidney and bone marrow transplant. Some T cells may possibly be graft donor cells.

In the case of this clone: The sequence runs out 3 residues before the end of the CDR3; the remainder is reconstructed from the germline J gene. The chain links TRBV5-1 to TRBJ2-1; the match to TRBD1 covers 11 bases. The CDR3 length is 15 residues. The germline V gene has CDR1 SGHRS and CDR2 YFSETQ. The junction had 8 bases not matched to a gene; V was cut back by 4 bases and J by 8 bases. The covered CDR3 bases are TGCGCCAGCAGCCCTCGGACAGGGGGCCTCGATGAG. Translated, it gives CASSPRTGGLDE. Given in full, the CDR3 is CASSPRTGGLDEQFF.

Comments on this clone: The read comes to an end 3 residues before the CDR3 does, leaving the germline J gene to fill in the end. The chain couples TRBV29-1 to TRBJ1-1; 7 bases match TRBD1. J lost 5 bases, V lost 6 bases, and 6 bases had no gene match. From germline, CDR1 is SQVTM and CDR2 ANQGSEA. There are 12 residues in the CDR3. This chain's CDR3 is CSVVQGWTEAFF. CDR3 bases read: TGCAGCGTGGTACAGGGGTGGACTGAA.

Of note for this clone: The read terminates 3 residues before the CDR3 end, so the remaining end is supplied by the germline J gene. The chain recombines TRBV30 with TRBJ2-7, with TRBD1 as a possible D gene (6 bases). The germline V gene encodes CDR1 GTSNPN and CDR2 SVGIG (reference sequence). With 2 bases removed from V and 6 bases from J, the gap between germline ends came to 11 bases. The CDR3 extends over 12 amino acids. CDR3 in amino acids: CAWSRQGSEQYF. The sequenced part of the CDR3 DNA is TGTGCCTGGAGTAGGCAGGGGAGCGAG.

For this clone: The read gets to within 3 residues of the CDR3 end, and the germline J gene fills in the rest. This chain joins TRBV6-4 and TRBJ2-7; perhaps TRBD1 as D (5 bases). Germline values: CDR1 MRHNA, CDR2 SNTAGT. V lost 5 bases and J lost 3, with 14 bases in between. CDR3 length equals 14 residues. Incomplete CDR3 DNA: TGTGCCAGCAGTCGAGACGGTCAGGGCTACGAG. Its protein product is CASSRDGQGYE. The whole CDR3 protein is CASSRDGQGYEQYF.

Measured by frequency, this clone is medium-sized. The read ends 3 residues early relative to the CDR3; the germline J gene fills the gap. Other nucleotide sequences in the sample specify the same CDR3. V usage is TRBV19 and J usage is TRBJ2-3, with 8 nucleotides matching TRBD1. The length of the CDR3 is 14 residues. The germline V gene has CDR1 LNHDA and CDR2 SQIVND (reference sequence). V shed 6 bases and J 4 bases; nucleotides not matched to a gene: 6. CDR3 region: CASRRTGFADTQYF. The sequenced part of the CDR3 DNA is TGTGCCAGTAGAAGGACAGGGTTTGCAGATACG. Complete variable domain (other parts from reference TRBV19 and TRBJ2-3): DGGITQSPKYLFRKEGQNVTLSCEQNLNHDAMYWYRQDPGQGLRLIYYSQIVNDFQKGDIAEGYSVSREKKESFPLTVTSAQKNPTAFYLCASRRTGFADTQYFGPGTRLTVL.

The CDR3 sequence: CASSPNTGVGELFF. CDR3 DNA (partial): TGTGCCAGCAGCCCAAACACAGGGGTCGGGGAG. The gene calls are TRBV27 and TRBJ2-2, with 7 bases identical to TRBD1. The read finishes 3 residues shy of the CDR3 end, and the germline J gene is used to complete it. The trim removed 6 bases at V and 7 bases at J, leaving 8 bases unmatched. From germline, CDR1 is MNHEY and CDR2 SMNVEV (reference sequence). The CDR3 is 14 residues long.

As regards this clone: The read terminates 3 residues before the CDR3 end, so the remaining end is supplied by the germline J gene. The genes are TRBV19 and TRBJ2-3; tentatively, D is TRBD2 (6 bases). The CDR3 is 13 residues long. The V end was cut by 6 bases, the J end by 2 bases, with 9 bases between. CDR1 and CDR2 from the germline V gene are LNHDA and SQIVND (reference sequence). This chain's CDR3 is CASRRGTTDTQYF. The covered CDR3 bases are TGTGCCAGTAGACGGGGGACCACAGATACG.

A word on this clone: The read terminates 3 residues ahead of where the CDR3 ends, so the germline J gene completes it. The chain links TRBV7-8 to TRBJ2-7; 9 bases agree with TRBD1. CDR3 length: 16 residues. Germline V gene sequence: CDR1 SGHVS, CDR2 FQNEAQ. The V gene end was trimmed by 1 base and the J gene end by 4 bases; junction bases not matched to a gene: 8. CDR3 DNA, as far as it was read: TGTGCCAGCAGCTTAGACCGGGACAGGGCGTCGTACGAG. It translates to CASSLDRDRASYE. The full CDR3 protein reads CASSLDRDRASYEQYF.

Details on this clone: The read comes to an end 3 residues before the CDR3 does, leaving the germline J gene to fill in the end. J is TRBJ1-2 and V is TRBV30; TRBD1 aligns across 7 bases. The germline V gene encodes CDR1 GTSNPN and CDR2 SVGIG (reference sequence). CDR3 length: 16 amino acids. V shed 6 bases and J 4 bases; nucleotides not matched to a gene: 17. The chain's CDR3 is CACSPLTGSDIYGYTF. The covered CDR3 bases are TGTGCCTGCTCTCCGTTGACAGGGAGCGACATCTATGGC. The full variable domain, its missing parts supplied by reference TRBV30 and TRBJ1-2, is SQTIHQWPATLVQPVGSPLSLECTVEGTSNPNLYWYRQAAGRGLQLLFYSVGIGQISSEVPQNLSASRPQDRQFILSSKKLLLSDSGFYLCACSPLTGSDIYGYTFGSGTRLTVV.

Note on this clone: The sequence runs out 3 residues before the end of the CDR3; the remainder is reconstructed from the germline J gene. The gene calls are TRBV29-1 and TRBJ1-2; D is ambiguous. The CDR3 is 10 amino acids. Germline values: CDR1 SQVTM, CDR2 ANQGSEA. CDR3 DNA (partial): TGCAGCGTCTTACAGAGGAGC. Amino acids: CSVLQRS. The whole CDR3 protein is CSVLQRSYTF. Supplemented by reference TRBV29-1 and TRBJ1-2, the full variable domain reads SAVISQKPSRDICQRGTSLTIQCQVDSQVTMMFWYRQQPGQSLTLIATANQGSEATYESGFVIDKFPISRPNLTFSTLTVSNMSPEDSSIYLCSVLQRSYTFGSGTRLTVV.

The chain's CDR3 is CASSPRGPLHF. The sequenced CDR3 bases are TGTGCCAGCAGCCCGAGGGGACCC. V usage is TRBV14 and J usage is TRBJ1-6; tentative D call: TRBD1 (5 bases). The DNA ends 3 residues before the CDR3 does, and the rest of the CDR3 is filled in from the germline J gene. The CDR3 spans 11 residues. From germline, CDR1 is SGHDN and CDR2 FVKESK. V lost 4 bases and J lost 12, with 7 bases in between.

Of note for this clone: Read coverage stops 3 residues before the CDR3 terminus; the germline J gene supplies the remainder. V gene TRBV7-9 combines with J gene TRBJ2-3; 7 positions match TRBD2. The CDR3 loop spans 14 amino acids. Per the germline V gene, CDR1 is SEHNR and CDR2 is FQNEAQ (reference sequence). J gave up 0 bases and V 6 bases, and 3 bases lay outside the gene matches. Incomplete CDR3 DNA: TGTGCCAGCAGGACGGGACTAAGCACAGATACG. Translating gives CASRTGLSTDT. The CDR3 in full is CASRTGLSTDTQYF.

A remark on this clone: The read falls 3 residues short of the CDR3 end, and the missing part is taken from the germline J gene. The V and J genes are TRBV11-3 and TRBJ1-1; the D gene is possibly TRBD1 (5 bases). Germline CDR1 is SGHNT and CDR2 is YENEEA. V was cut by 6 bases and J by 6 bases, with 14 bases left in between. This CDR3 is 13 amino acids long. The sequenced part of the CDR3 DNA is TGTGCCAGCAGTAGGGGAGGGTTCGCTGAA. Residues: CASSRGGFAE. The CDR3 reads in full as CASSRGGFAEAFF.